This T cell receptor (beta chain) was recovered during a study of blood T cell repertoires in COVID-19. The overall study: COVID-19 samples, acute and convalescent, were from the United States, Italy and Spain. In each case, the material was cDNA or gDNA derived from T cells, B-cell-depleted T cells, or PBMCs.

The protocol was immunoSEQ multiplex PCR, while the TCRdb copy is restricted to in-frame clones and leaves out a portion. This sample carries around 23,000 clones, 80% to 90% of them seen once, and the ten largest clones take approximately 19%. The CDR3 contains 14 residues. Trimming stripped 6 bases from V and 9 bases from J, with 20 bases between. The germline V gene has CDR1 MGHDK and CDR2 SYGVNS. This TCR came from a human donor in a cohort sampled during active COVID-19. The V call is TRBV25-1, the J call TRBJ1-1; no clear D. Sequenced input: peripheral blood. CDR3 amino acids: CASRPAGDDRKAFF. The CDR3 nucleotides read TGTGCCAGCAGACCCGCAGGCGACGATCGGAAAGCTTTCTTT.